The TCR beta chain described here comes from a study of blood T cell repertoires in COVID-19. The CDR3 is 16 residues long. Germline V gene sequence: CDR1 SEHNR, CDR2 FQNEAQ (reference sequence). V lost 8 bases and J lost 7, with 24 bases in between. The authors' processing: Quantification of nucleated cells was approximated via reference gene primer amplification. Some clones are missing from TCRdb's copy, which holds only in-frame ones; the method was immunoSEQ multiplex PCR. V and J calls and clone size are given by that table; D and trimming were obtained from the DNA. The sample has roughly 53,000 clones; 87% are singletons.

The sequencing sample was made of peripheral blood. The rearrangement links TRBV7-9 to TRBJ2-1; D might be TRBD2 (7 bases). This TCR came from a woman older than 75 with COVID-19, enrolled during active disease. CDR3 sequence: CASRPPLGGPGNEQFF. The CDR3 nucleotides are TGTGCCAGCCGCCCTCCCCTGGGGGGGCCGGGGAATGAGCAGTTCTTC.